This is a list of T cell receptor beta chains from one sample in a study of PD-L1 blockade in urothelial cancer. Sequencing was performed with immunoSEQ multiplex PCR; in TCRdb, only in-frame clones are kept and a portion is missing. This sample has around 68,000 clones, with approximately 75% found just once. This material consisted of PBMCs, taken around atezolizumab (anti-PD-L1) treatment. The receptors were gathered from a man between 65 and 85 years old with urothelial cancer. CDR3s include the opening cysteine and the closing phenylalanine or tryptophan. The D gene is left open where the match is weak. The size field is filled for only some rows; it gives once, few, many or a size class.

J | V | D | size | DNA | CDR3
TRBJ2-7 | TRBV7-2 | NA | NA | TGTGCCAGCAGCTTAGAAGGTGGGGGCGGCTACGAGCAGTACTTC | CASSLEGGGGYEQYF
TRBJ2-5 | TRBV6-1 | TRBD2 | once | TGTGCCAGCAGTGGGCCCCGGAGCGGGGATGGGGAGACCCAGTACTTC | CASSGPRSGDGETQYF
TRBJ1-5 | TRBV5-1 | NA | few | TGCGCCAGCAGCGCCCTAGGGGGAGACAATCAGCCCCAGCATTTT | CASSALGGDNQPQHF
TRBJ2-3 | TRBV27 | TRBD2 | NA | TGTGCCAGCAGCCCCGGGACTAGCAGATTGAGAAGCACAGATACGCAGTATTTT | CASSPGTSRLRSTDTQYF
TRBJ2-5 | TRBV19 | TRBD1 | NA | TGTGCCAGTAGTCCCAGCCCGGACAGGGGAGAGACCCAGTACTTC | CASSPSPDRGETQYF
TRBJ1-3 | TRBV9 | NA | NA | TGTGCCAGCAGCGTAGGAGGGACTGGAAACACCATATATTTT | CASSVGGTGNTIYF
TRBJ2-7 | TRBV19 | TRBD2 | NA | TGTGCCAGTAGTATAGATCAAGCGGGAAACTCCTACGAGCAGTACTTC | CASSIDQAGNSYEQYF
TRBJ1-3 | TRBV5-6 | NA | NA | TGTGCCAGCAGCTTGGAAGGGGTGAGGTCTGGAAACACCATATATTTT | CASSLEGVRSGNTIYF
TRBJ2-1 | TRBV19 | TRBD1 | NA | TGTGCCAGTAGACAAACAGGGGGCCGGAATGAGCAGTTCTTC | CASRQTGGRNEQFF
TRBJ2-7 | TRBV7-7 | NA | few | TGTGCTAGCAGCTTAGACAGGTTCGACGAGCAGTACTTC | CASSLDRFDEQYF
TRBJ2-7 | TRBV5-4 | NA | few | TGTGCCAGCAGCAGGGACTTCTACGAGCAGTACTTC | CASSRDFYEQYF
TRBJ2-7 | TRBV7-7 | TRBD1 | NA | TGTGCCAGCAGCTTCAGGACAGGGGAGACCTACGAGCAGTACTTC | CASSFRTGETYEQYF
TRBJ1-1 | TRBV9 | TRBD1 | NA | TGTGCCAGCAGCGTAGGGGGGACAGGGGGCTTCACTGAAGCTTTCTTT | CASSVGGTGGFTEAFF
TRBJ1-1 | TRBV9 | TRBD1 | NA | TGTGCCAGCAGCTTCGGGACAGAAAGCTTGAACACTGAAGCTTTCTTT | CASSFGTESLNTEAFF
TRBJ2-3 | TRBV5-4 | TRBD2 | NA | TGTGCCAGCAGCTTGGGTCCGGGAGGAGGGGAAGATACGCAGTATTTT | CASSLGPGGGEDTQYF
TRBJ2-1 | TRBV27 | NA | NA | TGTGCCAGCAGTTTAAACCACCTAAGTCTAAGCGCTGATGAGCAGTTCTTC | CASSLNHLSLSADEQFF
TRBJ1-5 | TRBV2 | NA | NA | TGTGCCAGCAGTGAGGACAGTGGCTCTCGGCCCCAGCATTTT | CASSEDSGSRPQHF
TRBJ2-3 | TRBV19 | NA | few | TGTGCCACCCAAGGGACTTCAACAGATACGCAGTATTTT | CATQGTSTDTQYF
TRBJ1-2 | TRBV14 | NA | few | TGTGCCAGCAGCCAAGATCGGTCGGTCTACACCTTC | CASSQDRSVYTF
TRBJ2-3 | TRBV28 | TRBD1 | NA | TGTGCCAGCAGTTCCCTTACAGGGGGCACAGATACGCAGTATTTT | CASSSLTGGTDTQYF
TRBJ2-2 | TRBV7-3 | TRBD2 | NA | TGTGCCAGCAACTTAATTCGGACTAGCGGGTATGCCAACACCGGGGAGCTGTTTTTT | CASNLIRTSGYANTGELFF
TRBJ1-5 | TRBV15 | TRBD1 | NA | TGTGCCACCAGCAGAACCGACAGGGGTGTCGAACAGCCCCAGCATTTT | CATSRTDRGVEQPQHF
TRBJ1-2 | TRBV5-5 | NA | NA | TGTGCCACTCGGGAGGGCCGGTCGGGAGGCTACACCTTC | CATREGRSGGYTF
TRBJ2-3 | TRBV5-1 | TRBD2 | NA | TGCGCCAGCAGGTTAACTAGCGGGAGTGGGGTTACGCAGTATTTT | CASRLTSGSGVTQYF
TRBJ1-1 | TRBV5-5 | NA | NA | TGTGCCAGCAGCGCTCAGACAGCCATGAACACTGAAGCTTTCTTT | CASSAQTAMNTEAFF
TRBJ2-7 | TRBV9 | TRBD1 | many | TGTGCCAGCAGCGAGACAGGGGGCATAGGAGAGCAGTACTTC | CASSETGGIGEQYF
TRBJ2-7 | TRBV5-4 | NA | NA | TGTGCCAGCAGCTTACTTGACGAGCAGTACTTC | CASSLLDEQYF
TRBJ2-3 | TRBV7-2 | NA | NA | TGTGCCAGCAGATGGACCTCCGACGGGGGTACGCAGTATTTT | CASRWTSDGGTQYF
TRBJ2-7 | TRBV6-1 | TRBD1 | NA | TGTGCCAGCACCCGACAGGGGGATTACGAGCAGTACTTC | CASTRQGDYEQYF
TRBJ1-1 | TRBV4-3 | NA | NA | TGCGCCAGCAGCCTGACTTCAGGGCCCACTGAAGCTTTCTTT | CASSLTSGPTEAFF
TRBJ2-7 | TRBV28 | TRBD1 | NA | TGTGCCAGCAGTTTTCGGACAGGGGATGAGCAGTACTTC | CASSFRTGDEQYF
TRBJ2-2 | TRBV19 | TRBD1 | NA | TGTGCCAGTAGTATCAGGACAGGGACAACCGGGGAGCTGTTTTTT | CASSIRTGTTGELFF
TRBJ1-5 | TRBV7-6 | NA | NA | TGTGCCGTTGGGCCTGATAGCAATCAGCCCCAGCATTTT | CAVGPDSNQPQHF
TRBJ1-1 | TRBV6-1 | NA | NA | TGTGCCAGCAGATCTCCGACAAAGGCTGAAGCTTTCTTT | CASRSPTKAEAFF
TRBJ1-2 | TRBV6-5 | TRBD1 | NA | TGTGCCAGCAGGAGAGACAGGGGTGGATATGGCTACACCTTC | CASRRDRGGYGYTF
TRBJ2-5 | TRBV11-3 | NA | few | TGTGCCAGCAGCTTACAGGCACGAGAGACCCAGTACTTC | CASSLQARETQYF
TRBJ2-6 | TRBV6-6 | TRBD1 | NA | TGTGCCAGCAGTAGGGACAGGGTCTCTGGGGCCAACGTCCTGACTTTC | CASSRDRVSGANVLTF
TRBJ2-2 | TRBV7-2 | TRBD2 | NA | TGTGCCAGCAGCCTGGGACTAGCGGGAGTGGCCGGGGAGCTGTTTTTT | CASSLGLAGVAGELFF
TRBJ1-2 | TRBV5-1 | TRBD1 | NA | TGCGCCAGCAGCTCAACAGGGGCGTCCCTAAATGGCTACACCTTC | CASSSTGASLNGYTF